One and the same sample provided the 8 T cell receptor beta chains below, sequenced in a study of cytomegalovirus exposure and HLA in healthy donors. The PCR made use of 60 Vbeta and 13 Jbeta primers. Some clones are missing from TCRdb's copy, which holds only in-frame ones; the method was immunoSEQ multiplex PCR. The sample has a few hundred thousand clones, about 77% seen once; the top ten hold less than 2%. Sequenced sample: PBMCs. Source of these receptors: a woman aged 25 to 39 in good health and CMV-seronegative.

The rearrangement links TRBV7-9 to TRBJ2-1; 9 nucleotides agree with TRBD1. This CDR3 region has 13 residues. CDR1 is SEHNR, CDR2 FQNEAQ, per germline (reference sequence). Trimming took 3 bases from V and 8 from J; bases not matched to a gene: 2. The DNA of the CDR3 is TGTGCCAGCAGCTTGGGACAGGGTGATGAGCAGTTCTTC. Its protein is CASSLGQGDEQFF.

The chain is built from TRBV19 and TRBJ2-7; TRBD2 is a possible D gene (6 bases). Germline assignment: CDR1 LNHDA and CDR2 SQIVND (reference sequence). CDR3 length: 15 residues. Deletions cut 5 bases from V and 2 bases from J, with 16 bases between. This CDR3 is CASSSDYRTPYEQYF. The CDR3 coding sequence is TGTGCCAGTAGTTCGGACTACCGGACACCCTACGAGCAGTACTTC.

The chain has TRBV4-1 and TRBJ1-3; D remains ambiguous. The CDR3 is made up of 16 amino acids. CDR1 is MGHRA and CDR2 is YSYEKL in the germline V gene. The V gene lost 1 base and the J gene lost 2 bases, with 12 bases spanning the gap. In nucleotides, the CDR3 is TGCGCCAGCAGCCAAGGGGCAGGCCGAACTGGAAACACCATATATTTT. Translated, it gives CASSQGAGRTGNTIYF.

The V call is TRBV19, the J call TRBJ2-2; TRBD1 might be the D (6 bases). Trimming removed 5 bases at V and 1 base at J, with 8 bases between. This CDR3 comprises 14 residues. From germline, CDR1 is LNHDA and CDR2 SQIVND (reference sequence). CDR3 loop: CASSLRGNTGELFF. Written as DNA, the CDR3 is TGTGCCAGTAGTCTCAGGGGGAACACCGGGGAGCTGTTTTTT.

The chain links TRBV18 to TRBJ1-1; D unresolved. V gave up 3 bases and J gave up 1 base, with 6 bases separating them. In germline, CDR1 is KGHSH, CDR2 LQKENI. The CDR3 extends over 13 amino acids. The CDR3 is CASSPSQNTEAFF. The DNA of the CDR3 is TGTGCCAGCTCACCCTCACAGAACACTGAAGCTTTCTTT.

The chain has TRBV9 and TRBJ2-7; TRBD1 aligns across 8 bases. The CDR3 sequence is 14 residues long. V lost 2 bases, J lost 3 bases, and 4 bases stayed unmatched. Germline V lookup: CDR1 SGDLS, CDR2 YYNGEE. The CDR3 reads CASSVGTGNYEQYF. The CDR3 nucleotides are TGTGCCAGCAGCGTCGGGACAGGTAACTACGAGCAGTACTTC.

CDR3 coding DNA: TGTGCCAGCAGCTTCGACCGACAGGCAGTGACAGAGACCCAGTACTTC. Its translation: CASSFDRQAVTETQYF. This sequence joins TRBV2 and TRBJ2-5, with TRBD1 as a possible D gene (6 bases). V lost 6 bases and J lost 4, with 21 bases in between. Germline V CDR1 and CDR2: SNHLY, FYNNEI. CDR3 length equals 16 residues.

The V gene is TRBV5-4, the J gene TRBJ1-3; no definite D call. Germline values: CDR1 SGHNT, CDR2 YYREEE (reference sequence). V was pared by 1 base and J by 8 bases, with 10 bases between. CDR3 length equals 13 residues. The CDR3 nucleotides are TGTGCCAGCAGCTTGAACACCGAGGACACCATATATTTT. Encoded protein: CASSLNTEDTIYF. The full variable domain, with the rest looked up from reference TRBV5-4 and TRBJ1-3, is ETGVTQSPTHLIKTRGQQVTLRCSSQSGHNTVSWYQQALGQGPQFIFQYYREEENGRGNFPPRFSGLQFPNYSSELNVNALELDDSALYLCASSLNTEDTIYFGEGSWLTVV.